The 10 T cell receptor beta chains in this list originate from one sample, sequenced in a study of cytomegalovirus exposure and HLA in healthy donors. The PCR ran on 60 Vbeta and 13 Jbeta primers. Here immunoSEQ multiplex PCR was the method, and the copy in TCRdb shows in-frame clones only, minus some. The sample shows some 200,000 clones, roughly four fifths of them seen only once. Specimen: PBMCs. Receptors were obtained from a man aged 50-59 years in good health and CMV-seronegative.

CDR3 in DNA: TGTGCCAGCTCACCTTTACAGGGGGCCGGGGAGCTGTTTTTT. This gives the protein CASSPLQGAGELFF. This chain links TRBV18 with TRBJ2-2, with 8 positions matching TRBD1. This CDR3 has 14 amino acids. The V and J ends lost 3 bases and 6 bases, in that order; junction bases with no gene match: 3. Germline V CDR1 and CDR2: KGHSH, LQKENI.

This clone was observed once. The chain has TRBV30 and TRBJ2-5; 8 bases map to TRBD1. Germline CDR1 is GTSNPN and CDR2 is SVGIG (reference sequence). This CDR3 spans 15 amino acids. Trimming took 2 bases from V and 1 from J; bases not matched to a gene: 6. The CDR3 coding sequence is TGTGCCTGGAGTCTCACAGGGGGAATCCAAGAGACCCAGTACTTC. Translation gives CAWSLTGGIQETQYF.

The chain joins TRBV2 to TRBJ2-7; 10 bases map to TRBD2. V lost 8 bases and J lost 3; bases outside the gene matches: 7. Germline V lookup: CDR1 SNHLY, CDR2 FYNNEI. This CDR3 contains 14 residues. The chain's CDR3 is CASGASSGGYEQYF. For the CDR3, the DNA is TGTGCCAGCGGGGCGTCTAGCGGGGGCTACGAGCAGTACTTC.

The CDR3 nucleotides read TGTGCCAGCAGCTTAATACGGGAGCGACAGCCCCAGCATTTT. Amino acids: CASSLIRERQPQHF. This chain joins TRBV7-8 and TRBJ1-5; D unresolved. The CDR3 is made up of 14 amino acids. Deletions cut 2 bases from V and 7 bases from J, with 12 bases between. CDR1 and CDR2 from the germline V gene are SGHVS and FQNEAQ.

The gene calls are TRBV19 and TRBJ1-2; D is unclear. The CDR3 runs 13 residues. Germline-derived CDR1 and CDR2 are LNHDA and SQIVND (reference sequence). V lost 3 bases and J lost 4, with 9 bases in between. CDR3 bases: TGTGCCAGTAGTATCGGGAGTATCTATGGCTACACCTTC. It is translated as CASSIGSIYGYTF. The variable domain in full, completed from reference TRBV19 and TRBJ1-2, reads DGGITQSPKYLFRKEGQNVTLSCEQNLNHDAMYWYRQDPGQGLRLIYYSQIVNDFQKGDIAEGYSVSREKKESFPLTVTSAQKNPTAFYLCASSIGSIYGYTFGSGTRLTVV.

The chain combines TRBV7-2 with TRBJ1-2, with TRBD1 identical over 7 bases. Germline V CDR1 and CDR2: SGHTA, FQGNSA. V trimming: 4 bases; J trimming: 6 bases; junction bases outside the gene matches: 2. This CDR3 region has 12 residues. The CDR3 is CASSSQGNGYTF. CDR3 nucleotide sequence: TGTGCCAGCAGCTCACAGGGGAATGGCTACACCTTC.

The genes are TRBV15 and TRBJ1-1; D not resolved. The V end lost 0 bases, the J end lost 4 bases, and 12 bases lay between the germline ends. The CDR3 has 15 amino acids. Germline CDR1 and CDR2: LNHNV and YYDKDF (reference sequence). The CDR3 DNA follows: TGTGCCACCAGCAGAGATAGATTAGAGAGCACTGAAGCTTTCTTT. This gives the protein CATSRDRLESTEAFF.

The chain is built from TRBV7-8 and TRBJ2-7, with TRBD2 as a possible D gene (5 bases). V lost 0 bases, J lost 2 bases, and 14 bases lay in between. CDR1 is SGHVS, CDR2 FQNEAQ, per germline. The CDR3 is made up of 16 amino acids. The CDR3 DNA reads as TGTGCCAGCAGCTTAGCGTCTGGGTGGAGGACCTACGAGCAGTACTTC. Amino acids: CASSLASGWRTYEQYF.

This chain connects TRBV29-1 to TRBJ1-2; D might be TRBD1 (6 bases). The CDR3 is made up of 15 amino acids. Trimming removed 2 bases from V and 4 bases from J, with 17 bases in between. The germline V gene encodes CDR1 SQVTM and CDR2 ANQGSEA. DNA for the CDR3: TGCAGCGTTGAACGCGCGGGGGGGCTATCCTATGGCTACACCTTC. Its protein product is CSVERAGGLSYGYTF.

The V gene is TRBV5-1, the J gene TRBJ2-2; TRBD2 matches at 13 bases. CDR3 length equals 18 residues. The V segment lost 3 bases and the J segment 5 bases; nucleotides outside the gene matches: 10. Germline V lookup: CDR1 SGHRS, CDR2 YFSETQ. The CDR3 region has the DNA TGCGCCAGCAGCTCCTCGGGACTAGCGGGATCATGGACCGGGGAGCTGTTTTTT. The encoded protein is CASSSSGLAGSWTGELFF.